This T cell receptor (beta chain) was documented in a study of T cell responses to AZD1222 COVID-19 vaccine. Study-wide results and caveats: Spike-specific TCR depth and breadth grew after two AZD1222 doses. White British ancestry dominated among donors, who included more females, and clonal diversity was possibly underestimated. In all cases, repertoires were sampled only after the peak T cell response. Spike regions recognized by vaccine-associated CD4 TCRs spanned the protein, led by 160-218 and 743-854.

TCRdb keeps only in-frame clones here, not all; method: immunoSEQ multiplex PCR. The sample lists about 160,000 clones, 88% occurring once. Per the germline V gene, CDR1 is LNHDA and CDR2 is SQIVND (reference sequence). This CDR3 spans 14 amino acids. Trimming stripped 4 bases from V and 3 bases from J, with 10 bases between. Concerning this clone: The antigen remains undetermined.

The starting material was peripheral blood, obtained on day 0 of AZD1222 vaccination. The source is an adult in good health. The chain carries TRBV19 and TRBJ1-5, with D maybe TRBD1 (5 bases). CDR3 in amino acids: CASSTRQTNQPQHF. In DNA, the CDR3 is TGTGCCAGTAGTACTCGACAGACCAATCAGCCCCAGCATTTT.